This note documents a single T cell receptor (beta chain) sequence. The observed sequence ends 3 residues before the CDR3 terminus, with the missing tail filled in from the germline J gene. Some clones are missing from TCRdb's copy, which holds only in-frame ones; the method was immunoSEQ multiplex PCR. The sample includes about 14,000 clones. Looked up from germline, CDR1 is KGHSH and CDR2 is LQKENI. The CDR3 totals 14 residues. The entry originates in a study of T cells in women clearing cervical HPV infection. In the study overall: With HLA typing for only a few women, HLA confounding remains possible.

HPV was found by MY09/MY11 PCR and dot-blot genotyping. The sample taken for sequencing was blood buffy coat. The receptor's source is a woman between 18 and 75 years old with a cervical HPV16 infection that either progressed to CIN3+ or cleared (not recorded which). V usage is TRBV18 and J usage is TRBJ2-4; D perhaps matches TRBD1 (5 bases). The CDR3 bases that were read are TGTGCCAGCTCACCGACAGCAGCTAACTATGGT. It is translated as CASSPTAANYG. The whole CDR3 protein is CASSPTAANYGQYF.